A selection of T cell receptor beta chains follows, all from one sample in a study of long-term antiretroviral therapy in people with HIV. Clones were read by immunoSEQ multiplex PCR, and TCRdb kept only the in-frame ones, dropping some. The sample has 25,000 or so clones, roughly 73% seen once. The sequences come from unsorted PBMCs, collected 1.5 years before starting antiretroviral therapy. All receptors derive from a man aged 18 to 35 with HIV. The CDR3 runs from the conserved cysteine through the conserved F or W. The D gene is left open where the match is weak. Clone size is given for some rows only: seen once, a few or many times, or a class if the clone is expanded.

>TRBV9|.|.
CASSYPPGGGNEQFF
>TRBV27|.|.
CASSSRGREEQYF
>TRBV6-5|.|.
CASKGDTLNSPLHF
>TRBV5-1|.|.
CASSLVRTESIYGYTF
>TRBV11-2|.|.
CASSSGGEGGYTF
>TRBV5-1|.|TRBD2
CASSSLAGGPGETQYF
>TRBV11-2|once|.
CASSLGQASSSYNSPLHF
>TRBV5-4|.|TRBD1
CASTLSTGGGDTQYF
>TRBV5-4|.|.
CASSSGRVETQYF
>TRBV19|.|.
CASSIDPLSRTLDTQYF
>TRBV7-9|once|TRBD1
CASTPLGQGYGYTF
>TRBV27|few|TRBD2
CASSRALAGHDEQYF
>TRBV5-6|medium-sized|.
CASSTGLGNTIYF
>TRBV6-5|.|.
CASSILPGGAGGYTF
>TRBV5-6|few|.
CASSLFGIPYEQYF
>TRBV27|.|.
CASSLFRVDTQYF
>TRBV19|.|TRBD2
CASSFKGRGLAGVSHEQFF
>TRBV19|few|.
CASSSGLYEQYF
>TRBV4-2|.|TRBD2
CASSPRLAVSTDTQYF
>TRBV27|few|.
CASGVGTGELFF
>TRBV28|few|TRBD2
CASLEREGPYEQYF
>TRBV2|once|.
CASSEPGNYGYTF
>TRBV4-2|few|TRBD1
CASSRLTGQPQHF
>TRBV30|.|.
CAWRNEGWNTEAFF
>TRBV7-9|.|TRBD1
CASSGDRLYGQYF
>TRBV9|.|TRBD1
CASSASGTGGDEQYF
>TRBV7-3|once|.
CASSLPGVDTQYF
>TRBV4-3|.|.
CASSQDPGGNQPQHF
>TRBV27|.|TRBD1
CASSTSLDRVFDRGYTF
>TRBV11-2|.|.
CASSSNPGGVNYGYTF
>TRBV28|.|.
CASSLTGGPVTEAFF
>TRBV27|.|.
CASSLAASNEQFF
>TRBV5-1|.|TRBD2
CASSLLSAGDSYNEQFF
>TRBV7-9|.|TRBD1
CASFRPTGKNYGYTF
>TRBV10-1|.|TRBD1
CASSGGTGSISYEQYF
>TRBV29-1|.|.
CKGVTDTQYF
>TRBV7-2|once|.
CASSLTPGNTIYF
>TRBV7-2|.|.
CASSLALARAEQFF
>TRBV4-3|.|TRBD1
CASSQDGVGQEATNEKLFF
>TRBV19|.|TRBD1
CASSIGHPTGGAYEQYF
>TRBV4-2|.|.
CASSQGVETQPQHF
>TRBV19|few|.
CASSRTASGEKLFF
>TRBV11-2|.|TRBD1
CASSSLRDRGGEETQYF
>TRBV5-6|medium-sized|.
CASSYGTVLLPRDGYTF
>TRBV19|.|.
CASSIGNGGSSYEQYF
>TRBV6-5|.|.
CASSYRARSNSPLHF
>TRBV5-1|.|.
CASSLGTNYGYTF
>TRBV15|.|.
CATSRDRGLNQPQHF